Below, 27 T cell receptor beta chains from the same sample are listed, as sequenced in a study of T cells in tuberculosis. Using immunoSEQ multiplex PCR, the repertoire was profiled, and TCRdb retains in-frame clones only, with some absent. The table lists nearly 60,000 clones, 88% of them singletons. Thawed, overnight-rested PBMC were stained with GMM-loaded CD1B tetramer, viability dye and anti-CD3, then sorted. The CD1B tetramers carried C32 glucose monomycolate purified from Rhodococcus equi. Sequencing used CD1b-GMM tetramer-negative cells sorted from PBMCs. Every receptor here comes from an adult woman with latent tuberculosis.

The chain links TRBV4-1 to TRBJ1-4; D may be TRBD1 (6 bases). Between the trimmed V and J ends, which lost 1 base and 3 bases, there was a span of 12 bases. Germline CDR1 MGHRA, CDR2 YSYEKL. The CDR3 spans 16 residues. The CDR3 reads CASSQGAGQSNEKLFF. The CDR3 DNA follows: TGCGCCAGCAGCCAAGGGGCCGGACAGTCTAATGAAAAACTGTTTTTT.

The J gene is TRBJ1-2, the V gene TRBV7-9; 10 positions match TRBD1. The CDR3 sequence is 19 residues long. J lost 4 bases, V lost 0 bases, and 14 bases had no gene match. The germline V gene encodes CDR1 SEHNR and CDR2 FQNEAQ (reference sequence). CDR3 sequence (DNA): TGTGCCAGCAGCTTAGCGTTCGGGACAGGGGACTCCCGGCCCTATGGCTACACCTTC. Its protein is CASSLAFGTGDSRPYGYTF.

The V and J genes are TRBV10-3 and TRBJ2-1; D is possibly TRBD2 (6 bases). V was clipped by 2 bases and J by 1 base, with 12 bases between them. Germline values: CDR1 ENHRY, CDR2 SYGVKD. The length of the CDR3 is 16 residues. CDR3 protein: CAISENSGPSYNEQFF. The DNA of the CDR3 is TGTGCCATCAGTGAGAACAGCGGGCCGTCCTACAATGAGCAGTTCTTC.

The chain joins TRBV30 to TRBJ1-4, with no clear D. The CDR3 totals 14 residues. The V and J ends lost 5 bases and 0 bases respectively, with 10 bases between them. Germline loops: CDR1 GTSNPN, CDR2 SVGIG (reference sequence). The CDR3 nucleotides read TGTGCCTGGGGTACCGCAGCAACTAATGAAAAACTGTTTTTT. Translation: CAWGTAATNEKLFF.

This clone was detected only once. The chain joins TRBV4-1 to TRBJ2-1; D might be TRBD1 (5 bases). The CDR3 sequence is 16 residues long. CDR1 and CDR2 (germline): MGHRA, YSYEKL. Trimming pared 3 bases from V and 4 bases from J, leaving 16 bases between. The CDR3 spells CASSHEDTFLYNEQFF. In DNA, the CDR3 is TGCGCCAGCAGCCACGAGGACACTTTCTTATACAATGAGCAGTTCTTC.

The genes are TRBV7-9 and TRBJ1-3; 10 nucleotides agree with TRBD1. Germline V lookup: CDR1 SEHNR, CDR2 FQNEAQ (reference sequence). This CDR3 has 16 amino acids. V was pared by 2 bases and J by 6 bases, with 7 bases of the junction left unmatched. The CDR3 DNA follows: TGTGCCAGCAGCTTACGGGGACAGGGGCGGACAAACACCATATATTTT. Translation: CASSLRGQGRTNTIYF.

The chain recombines TRBV6-4 with TRBJ2-1, with 8 positions matching TRBD2. The CDR3 is made up of 15 amino acids. J gave up 9 bases and V 5 bases, and 12 bases lay outside the gene matches. Germline values: CDR1 MRHNA, CDR2 SNTAGT. The CDR3 region is CASSQRGKGLGEQFF. DNA of the CDR3: TGTGCCAGCAGTCAGCGGGGGAAGGGTCTGGGTGAGCAGTTCTTC.

The J gene is TRBJ2-6, the V gene TRBV27; no clear D gene. CDR1 is MNHEY and CDR2 is SMNVEV in the germline V gene (reference sequence). With 2 bases removed from V and 4 bases from J, the gap between germline ends came to 6 bases. CDR3 length: 14 residues. The CDR3 loop is CASSLSSGANVLTF. Written as DNA, the CDR3 is TGTGCCAGCAGTTTAAGCTCCGGGGCCAACGTCCTGACTTTC.

The chain joins TRBV23-1 to TRBJ1-2, with D hard to call. TRBV23-1 is flagged as an ORF with uncertain function. The CDR3 sequence is 15 residues long. Trimming removed 3 bases from V and 0 bases from J, with 11 bases in between. Here the CDR3 reads CASSHSGKANYGYTF. DNA of the CDR3: TGCGCCAGCAGTCACTCAGGTAAAGCTAACTATGGCTACACCTTC.

The rearrangement uses TRBV28 and TRBJ1-1; TRBD1 matches at 7 bases. The CDR3 sequence is 14 residues long. Germline CDR1 MDHEN, CDR2 SYDVKM. Trimming took 7 bases from V and 5 from J; bases not matched to a gene: 10. DNA of the CDR3: TGTGCCAGCAAGGTCGACAGGGTACGAACTGAAGCTTTCTTT. Translated, it gives CASKVDRVRTEAFF. Together with reference TRBV28 and TRBJ1-1, the CDR3 gives the full variable domain: DVKVTQSSRYLVKRTGEKVFLECVQDMDHENMFWYRQDPGLGLRLIYFSYDVKMKEKGDIPEGYSVSREKKERFSLILESASTNQTSMYLCASKVDRVRTEAFFGQGTRLTVV.

This clone was observed a single time. The V gene is TRBV7-3, the J gene TRBJ2-5, with 15 positions matching TRBD2. The junction had 2 bases not matched to a gene; V was cut back by 1 base and J by 2 bases. The CDR3 is made up of 17 amino acids. Germline V lookup: CDR1 SGHTA, CDR2 FQGTGA. CDR3 amino acids: CASSLIGTSGGQETQYF. In nucleotides, the CDR3 is TGTGCCAGCAGCTTAATTGGGACTAGCGGGGGGCAAGAGACCCAGTACTTC.

The chain couples TRBV4-1 to TRBJ2-5; tentative D call: TRBD2 (5 bases). Per germline, CDR1 MGHRA and CDR2 YSYEKL. Deletions cut 4 bases from V and 3 bases from J, with 9 bases between. The CDR3 covers 13 residues. CDR3 bases: TGCGCCAGCAGCCCAAGGCGGGAAGAGACCCAGTACTTC. Residues: CASSPRREETQYF.

The rearrangement joins TRBV5-4 to TRBJ2-1; 9 bases agree with TRBD1. This CDR3 comprises 17 residues. V lost 4 bases, J lost 4 bases, and 12 bases stayed unmatched. Germline assignment: CDR1 SGHNT and CDR2 YYREEE (reference sequence). The CDR3 nucleotides read TGTGCCAGCAGCCCCGGGGGCACAGGGGGCTCTTACAATGAGCAGTTCTTC. This encodes CASSPGGTGGSYNEQFF.

CDR3: CASSLGPGTGYLNTEAFF. CDR3 bases: TGTGCCAGCAGCTTAGGACCCGGGACAGGGTATCTGAACACTGAAGCTTTCTTT. The rearrangement uses TRBV7-2 and TRBJ1-1, with 9 positions matching TRBD1. From germline, CDR1 is SGHTA and CDR2 FQGNSA. The CDR3 runs 18 residues. J lost 0 bases, V lost 1 base, and 9 bases had no gene match. The entire variable domain, with the rest obtained from reference TRBV7-2 and TRBJ1-1, is as follows: GAGVSQSPSNKVTEKGKDVELRCDPISGHTALYWYRQSLGQGLEFLIYFQGNSAPDKSGLPSDRFSAERTGGSVSTLTIQRTQQEDSAVYLCASSLGPGTGYLNTEAFFGQGTRLTVV.

V is TRBV6-1 and J is TRBJ2-5; 13 bases line up with TRBD2. The CDR3 spans 15 residues. Germline-derived CDR1 and CDR2 are MNHNS and SASEGT. The V gene end was trimmed by 8 bases and the J gene end by 2 bases; junction bases not matched to a gene: 5. In DNA form, the CDR3 reads TGTGCCAGCGGAGGGACTAGCGGGGATCAAGAGACCCAGTACTTC. As protein: CASGGTSGDQETQYF.

As to this clone: Relative to the germline gene, one junction end is altered; a read error may explain this. The V and J genes are TRBV7-2 and TRBJ2-1; TRBD2 matches at 7 bases. The CDR3 has 15 amino acids. In germline, CDR1 is SGHTA, CDR2 FQGNSA. CDR3 sequence (DNA): TGTGCCAGCAGCTTAGAAGCGGGACCCCACAAGGAGCAGTTCTTC. Translation: CASSLEAGPHKEQFF. Using reference TRBV7-2 and TRBJ2-1 for the parts outside the CDR3, the full variable domain is GAGVSQSPSNKVTEKGKDVELRCDPISGHTALYWYRQSLGQGLEFLIYFQGNSAPDKSGLPSDRFSAERTGGSVSTLTIQRTQQEDSAVYLCASSLEAGPHKEQFFGPGTRLTVL.

The chain carries TRBV5-8 and TRBJ1-3; D gene unclear. Germline CDR1 is SGHTS and CDR2 is YDEGEE. V lost 2 bases to trimming and J lost 0 bases, with 9 bases between them. This CDR3 is 15 amino acids long. Written as DNA, the CDR3 is TGTGCCAGCAGCTTTCGCACAGACTCTGGAAACACCATATATTTT. The encoded protein is CASSFRTDSGNTIYF.

This chain connects TRBV6-5 to TRBJ2-7, with D possibly TRBD1 on 6 matching bases. The CDR3 runs to 12 residues. Trimming took 4 bases from V and 3 from J, leaving 7 bases between them. In germline, CDR1 is MNHEY, CDR2 SVGAGI. The CDR3 reads CASSSQGYEQYF. In DNA, the CDR3 is TGTGCCAGCAGTTCACAGGGCTACGAGCAGTACTTC.

J is TRBJ1-5 and V is TRBV28, with D hard to call. Trimming shortened V by 4 bases and J by 2 bases, and 24 bases separated the two germline ends. The CDR3 length is 19 residues. CDR1 is MDHEN, CDR2 SYDVKM, per germline. CDR3 sequence: CASSSSSGLGREGNQPQHF. Written as DNA, the CDR3 is TGTGCCAGCAGTTCCTCGTCCGGTTTGGGGAGGGAGGGCAATCAGCCCCAGCATTTT.

The chain links TRBV2 to TRBJ2-3, with D perhaps TRBD1 (5 bases). The CDR3 contains 17 residues. From germline, CDR1 is SNHLY and CDR2 FYNNEI. Trimming pared 0 bases from V and 2 bases from J, leaving 15 bases between. As DNA, the CDR3 is TGTGCCAGCAGTGAAGCGCTTCCGGGTGGGGCCACAGATACGCAGTATTTT. Its protein is CASSEALPGGATDTQYF.

This chain joins TRBV7-9 and TRBJ2-1; TRBD2 aligns across 7 bases. In germline, CDR1 is SEHNR, CDR2 FQNEAQ (reference sequence). This CDR3 spans 15 amino acids. V trimming: 5 bases; J trimming: 3 bases; junction bases outside the gene matches: 7. The DNA for the CDR3 is TGTGCCAGCAGCCTACTAGCGAAGAACTACAATGAGCAGTTCTTC. It is translated as CASSLLAKNYNEQFF.

The V gene is TRBV20-1, the J gene TRBJ2-1; the match to TRBD1 covers 8 bases. V was clipped by 5 bases and J by 12 bases; unmatched bases: 6. CDR1 DFQATT and CDR2 SNEGSKA come from the germline V gene (reference sequence). CDR3 size: 11 residues. The CDR3 nucleotides are TGCAGTGCTCCCACAGGGGGTTCGCAGTTCTTC. Translated: CSAPTGGSQFF.

The chain uses TRBV29-1 and TRBJ1-1, with TRBD1 as a possible D gene (5 bases). Trimming took 4 bases from V and 3 from J, leaving 12 bases between them. The CDR3 loop spans 13 amino acids. CDR1 is SQVTM and CDR2 is ANQGSEA in the germline V gene. The CDR3 spells CSVGGYSYTEAFF. The CDR3 DNA reads as TGCAGCGTTGGGGGCTACTCCTACACTGAAGCTTTCTTT.

V is TRBV6-5 and J is TRBJ1-2; TRBD1 might be the D (5 bases). The V end lost 7 bases, the J end lost 1 base, and 10 bases lay between the germline ends. The germline CDR1 and CDR2 sequences are MNHEY and SVGAGI. The CDR3 spans 13 residues. The CDR3, as DNA: TGTGCCAGCATGCCAGGGCTTAACTATGGCTACACCTTC. It specifies CASMPGLNYGYTF.

The rearrangement uses TRBV13 and TRBJ2-5, with a tentative D call TRBD2 (5 bases). This CDR3 is 16 amino acids long. The V gene lost 2 bases and the J gene lost 2 bases, with 15 bases spanning the gap. The germline CDR1 and CDR2 sequences are PRHDT and FYEKMQ (reference sequence). The CDR3 DNA follows: TGTGCCAGCAGCTTATTCCTGAGGGTCAGGCAAGAGACCCAGTACTTC. Protein product: CASSLFLRVRQETQYF.

The chain couples TRBV7-9 to TRBJ1-1, with 7 nucleotides matching TRBD1. J was trimmed by 1 base and V by 4 bases; bases with no gene match: 15. Germline V lookup: CDR1 SEHNR, CDR2 FQNEAQ (reference sequence). The length of the CDR3 is 18 residues. This chain's CDR3 is CASSSSTGMMGRNTEAFF. The CDR3 DNA reads TGTGCCAGCAGCTCCTCGACAGGGATGATGGGCCGGAACACTGAAGCTTTCTTT.

This clone was seen only a few times. The V gene is TRBV7-2, the J gene TRBJ2-6, with D hard to call. Trimming cost V 5 bases and J 2 bases, with 10 bases left between them. The CDR3 consists of 15 residues. Germline loops: CDR1 SGHTA, CDR2 FQGNSA. The CDR3 protein is CASSPGVTGANVLTF. The CDR3 nucleotides are TGTGCCAGCAGCCCCGGAGTGACTGGGGCCAACGTCCTGACTTTC.